This T cell receptor (beta chain) was sequenced for a study of T cell changes during pregnancy in multiple sclerosis. Data came from immunoSEQ multiplex PCR; TCRdb stores just in-frame clones and leaves some out. The sample has under 90,000 clones; around 90% are singletons. The receptor was isolated from a female donor in good health, enrolled as a control in a pregnancy study. The specimen was peripheral blood, collected after pregnancy.

The CDR3 here is CASGPGTGSHQPQHF. In nucleotides, the CDR3 is TGTGCCAGCGGTCCGGGGACAGGGTCCCATCAGCCCCAGCATTTT. The V gene is TRBV6-1, the J gene TRBJ1-5; 9 bases are a match to TRBD1. The CDR3 is made up of 15 amino acids. The V and J ends lost 8 bases and 5 bases, in that order; junction bases with no gene match: 10. Germline loops: CDR1 MNHNS, CDR2 SASEGT.